Listed below are T cell receptor beta chains from one sample, sequenced in a study of T cells in Graves' hyperthyroidism and ophthalmopathy. TCRdb reanalysed the multiplex PCR reads using MiXCR and keeps one entry per CDR3 protein. The table has under 400,000 distinct CDR3 sequences, about 25% seen once. Sequenced: blood. Receptors originate from a man in his forties or fifties with Graves' hyperthyroidism. Each CDR3 is given with its conserved first and last residue. The order of the fields is clone size, J gene, D gene, V gene, CDR3 protein, CDR3 DNA. The D gene is left open where the match is weak. Clone sizes are given selectively: once, few, many, or a class where the clone is expanded.

few TRBJ2-7 - TRBV15 CATSRDPDENYEQYF TGTGCCACCAGCAGAGATCCTGACGAAAACTACGAGCAGTACTTC
few TRBJ2-3 TRBD1 TRBV10-3 CAISESTEGAEGNTQYF TGTGCCATCAGTGAGTCGACCGAGGGGGCCGAGGGAAATACGCAGTATTTT
- TRBJ1-2 TRBD1 TRBV19 CASRPGQGSRRRYGYTF TGTGCCAGTCGGCCGGGACAGGGGTCCCGACGGAGATATGGCTACACCTTC
many TRBJ1-1 TRBD1 TRBV29-1 CSVVDRMEGANTEAFF TGCAGCGTCGTGGACAGGATGGAGGGGGCTAACACTGAAGCTTTCTTT
few TRBJ2-4 TRBD2 TRBV20-1 CSARTSGRRQGIQYF TGCAGTGCTAGAACTAGCGGGAGGAGGCAAGGCATTCAGTACTTC
many TRBJ2-1 - TRBV11-2 CASSYSRNNEQFF TGTGCCAGCAGCTATTCTAGAAACAATGAGCAGTTCTTC
many TRBJ2-1 TRBD2 TRBV18 CASSSLLAGEYNEQFF TGTGCCAGCTCCAGTTTGCTAGCGGGAGAATACAATGAGCAGTTCTTC
few TRBJ2-2 - TRBV5-1 CASSLVGRRTGELFF TGCGCCAGCAGCTTGGTGGGGAGACGTACCGGGGAGCTGTTTTTT
- TRBJ2-6 TRBD1 TRBV2 CASRPGQGYSGANVLTF TGTGCCAGCAGGCCGGGACAGGGCTACTCTGGGGCCAACGTCCTGACTTTC
- TRBJ1-4 - TRBV27 CASSLSRKGEKLFF TGTGCCAGCAGTCTATCTCGGAAGGGTGAAAAACTGTTTTTT
- TRBJ1-2 TRBD1 TRBV7-2 CASSLDRVGYGYTF TGTGCCAGCAGTCTCGACAGGGTCGGCTATGGCTACACCTTC
- TRBJ2-3 - TRBV20-1 CSARAYSGRGGTQYF TGCAGTGCTAGGGCCTATAGCGGCAGAGGGGGGACGCAGTATTTT
many TRBJ2-5 TRBD1 TRBV27 CASSYGTGGETQYF TGTGCCAGCAGTTACGGGACAGGTGGGGAGACCCAGTACTTC
many TRBJ1-2 - TRBV11-2 CASSLRASTNYGYTF TGTGCCAGCAGCCTGAGGGCATCGACGAACTATGGCTACACCTTC
- TRBJ2-7 - TRBV7-9 CASRGTPYEQYF TGTGCCAGCAGGGGGACGCCCTACGAGCAGTACTTC
- TRBJ2-1 - TRBV18 CASSHYRDWNEQFF TGTGCCAGCTCACACTACCGTGATTGGAATGAGCAGTTCTTC
many TRBJ2-5 TRBD1 TRBV2 CASSFRTGVGETQYF TGTGCCAGCAGTTTCCGGACAGGGGTTGGGGAGACCCAGTACTTC